The 13 T cell receptor beta chains in this list originate from one sample, sequenced in a study of beta chain features in type 1 diabetes (dated by TCRdb to 2016 to 2019). Library preparation employed the immunoSEQ multiplex PCR assay. All of the isolated RNA was reverse transcribed with the High Capacity cDNA Reverse Transcription Kit, so expressed TCRB transcripts were sequenced. In its TCRdb copy, this immuneACCESS table keeps in-frame sequences only and misses some clones. Where compared with another copy, unresolved V genes explain less than half of these, and the others have no known cause. Counted in this sample were under 400,000 clones; over 9.5% of them appeared once. The ten largest clonotypes hold approximately 0.015% of the sample. Source material: naive CD4+ T cells from blood. The cell subset or site label, as the study defines it: true naive CD4+ T cells. The receptors come from a man between 18 and 35 years old in good health.

This chain uses TRBV7-3 with TRBJ2-5; a possible D gene is TRBD2 (5 bases). The CDR3 has 10 amino acids. Looked up from germline, CDR1 is SGHTA and CDR2 is FQGTGA. The V and J ends lost 11 bases and 6 bases respectively, with 10 bases between them. CDR3 region: CAAGGKTQYF. CDR3 coding DNA: TGTGCCGCGGGCGGCAAGACCCAGTACTTC.

The table lists this clone with a few counts. V is TRBV5-1 and J is TRBJ2-7, with 10 bases aligning to TRBD1. The CDR3 loop spans 19 amino acids. Looked up from germline, CDR1 is SGHRS and CDR2 is YFSETQ. Trimming took 3 bases from V and 3 from J; bases not matched to a gene: 18. CDR3: CASSSGQGVLTHGSYEQYF. The CDR3 nucleotides read TGCGCCAGCAGCTCCGGACAGGGGGTCCTCACACATGGGAGCTACGAGCAGTACTTC.

J is TRBJ2-7 and V is TRBV28; 7 bases line up with TRBD2. In germline, CDR1 is MDHEN, CDR2 SYDVKM. CDR3 length: 16 residues. The J segment lost 2 bases and the V segment lost 5 bases, leaving 12 bases of the junction unmatched. CDR3: CASSLSGAGRTYEQYF. For the CDR3, the DNA is TGTGCCAGCAGTCTGTCGGGAGCGGGGAGAACCTACGAGCAGTACTTC.

The rearrangement joins TRBV6-5 to TRBJ2-1; the match to TRBD2 covers 8 bases. This CDR3 has 15 residues. Germline V gene lookup returns CDR1 MNHEY and CDR2 SVGAGI. J gave up 7 bases and V 0 bases, and 5 bases lay outside the gene matches. The CDR3 spells CASSYSGGGPNEQFF. The CDR3 DNA reads as TGTGCCAGCAGTTACTCTGGCGGGGGGCCGAATGAGCAGTTCTTC.

In this sample, this clone turned up a few times. J is TRBJ2-2 and V is TRBV29-1; the match to TRBD1 covers 7 bases. Germline lookup yields CDR1 SQVTM and CDR2 ANQGSEA. The CDR3 is made up of 17 amino acids. The ends lost 7 bases at V and 4 bases at J; junction bases unmatched: 18. CDR3 bases: TGCAGCGCAACCAATGACAGGGCCTCCACGGGCACCGGGGAGCTGTTTTTT. This codes for CSATNDRASTGTGELFF.

The J gene is TRBJ2-1, the V gene TRBV18; 12 nucleotides agree with TRBD2. CDR3 size: 15 residues. V was clipped by 2 bases and J by 9 bases; unmatched bases: 5. CDR1 KGHSH and CDR2 LQKENI come from the germline V gene. The CDR3 DNA reads TGTGCCAGCTCACCAAAGACTAGCGGGAGCGGTGAGCAGTTCTTC. Its translation: CASSPKTSGSGEQFF. The full variable domain, in which reference TRBV18 and TRBJ2-1 provide the parts outside the CDR3, is NAGVMQNPRHLVRRRGQEARLRCSPMKGHSHVYWYRQLPEEGLKFMVYLQKENIIDESGMPKERFSAEFPKEGPSILRIQQVVRGDSAAYFCASSPKTSGSGEQFFGPGTRLTVL.

This sequence joins TRBV7-3 and TRBJ2-3, with TRBD2 identical over 10 bases. The V and J ends lost 4 bases and 5 bases, in that order; junction bases with no gene match: 6. The length of the CDR3 is 15 residues. Germline V gives CDR1 SGHTA, CDR2 FQGTGA. Written as DNA, the CDR3 is TGTGCCAGCAGCTCGACAGCGGGAGGGGGAGATACGCAGTATTTT. As protein: CASSSTAGGGDTQYF.

There are a few counts of this clone. The rearrangement joins TRBV5-1 to TRBJ1-5; tentative D call: TRBD1 (5 bases). Germline V gene sequence: CDR1 SGHRS, CDR2 YFSETQ. This CDR3 is 16 amino acids long. With 4 bases removed from V and 2 bases from J, the gap between germline ends came to 16 bases. CDR3 region: CASSESGFRGNQPQHF. CDR3 sequence (DNA): TGCGCCAGCAGCGAGTCAGGGTTTAGAGGCAATCAGCCCCAGCATTTT. Complete variable domain (other parts from reference TRBV5-1 and TRBJ1-5): KAGVTQTPRYLIKTRGQQVTLSCSPISGHRSVSWYQQTPGQGLQFLFEYFSETQRNKGNFPGRFSGRQFSNSRSEMNVSTLELGDSALYLCASSESGFRGNQPQHFGDGTRLSIL.

V and J are TRBV29-1 and TRBJ2-1; TRBD1 might be the D (5 bases). Germline values: CDR1 SQVTM, CDR2 ANQGSEA. V lost 6 bases to trimming and J lost 7 bases, with 16 bases between them. CDR3 length equals 13 residues. CDR3 in amino acids: CSVNQMAGNEQFF. CDR3 bases: TGCAGCGTCAACCAGATGGCAGGGAATGAGCAGTTCTTC.

V and J are TRBV9 and TRBJ2-1; 11 bases map to TRBD2. Germline-derived CDR1 and CDR2 are SGDLS and YYNGEE. The CDR3 is 16 amino acids. Trimming at V came to 0 bases and at J to 8 bases, leaving 7 bases not matched to a gene. CDR3 in amino acids: CASSVVGSGRAHEQFF. The CDR3 nucleotides read TGTGCCAGCAGCGTAGTTGGTAGCGGGAGGGCCCATGAGCAGTTCTTC.

The chain has TRBV5-4 and TRBJ2-3; TRBD1 is a possible D gene (6 bases). CDR1 SGHNT and CDR2 YYREEE come from the germline V gene (reference sequence). V was trimmed by 0 bases and J by 3 bases, leaving 11 bases between them. This CDR3 comprises 15 residues. This CDR3 is CASSLGAGETDTQYF. The DNA of the CDR3 is TGTGCCAGCAGCTTGGGGGCAGGGGAGACAGATACGCAGTATTTT.

This clone has more than one count but fewer than ten. V is TRBV10-3 and J is TRBJ2-5; 11 bases agree with TRBD2. With 6 bases clipped from V and 1 base from J, the junction kept 10 bases outside the gene matches. CDR1 is ENHRY and CDR2 is SYGVKD in the germline V gene. The CDR3 is 17 amino acids. CDR3 DNA: TGTGCCATCAGACCGGGGCTAGCGGGGGGTCTCCAAGAGACCCAGTACTTC. Its translation is CAIRPGLAGGLQETQYF.

The genes are TRBV28 and TRBJ2-1, with TRBD2 identical over 10 bases. The CDR3 totals 13 residues. J was trimmed by 4 bases and V by 8 bases; bases with no gene match: 2. CDR1 and CDR2 from the germline V gene are MDHEN and SYDVKM. CDR3 amino acids: CASGLAVYNEQFF. The CDR3 DNA is TGTGCCAGCGGACTAGCGGTTTACAATGAGCAGTTCTTC.